This TCR beta chain was sequenced in a study of regulatory T cells in long-lasting Graves disease (TCRdb year 2021). As for the study more broadly: Patients with newly diagnosed Graves' disease had been on antithyroid drugs for under 3 months. Patients with persistent Graves' disease were compared with patients with newly diagnosed Graves' disease using TCR sequencing and RNA sequencing of peripheral blood. The study took place in China and was registered as a clinical trial. A total of 33 samples underwent TCR sequencing: roughly 13 from persistent and roughly 20 from newly diagnosed Graves' disease patients.

Results the study describes overall, beyond this receptor: The authors acknowledged the small sample size as a limitation that may reduce accuracy. Sequencing and analysis were limited to the TCR beta chain. Lower TCR Shannon entropy and fewer highly expanded clones were observed in persistent Graves' disease patients than in newly diagnosed patients, which suggested clonal expansion. Preferential use of TRBV28, TRBJ1-2 and TRBJ2-5 was observed in persistent disease, whereas TRBV20-1 and TRBJ2-1 were favored in newly diagnosed disease. Persistent patients shared more public clonotypes among themselves (around 2,500) than newly diagnosed patients did (more than 950). Because the primary lesion, thyroid tissue, could not be accessed, the study looked at peripheral blood alone.

This clonotype was seen many times. It lacks a known antigen. Per-base qualities were not stored, and no clone one base away is much larger. CDR1 DFQATT and CDR2 SNEGSKA were looked up in the germline V gene (reference sequence). V ends up 1 base short and J 4 bases short, with an unmatched junction base count of 13. There are 16 amino acids in the CDR3, from cysteine to phenylalanine inclusive. The DNA shown is the 48-base CDR3, in frame from base 1. Libraries came from multiplex PCR. Instrument used: Illumina HiSeq 4000. iRepertoire HTBI primers and Arm-PCR amplification of CDR3 regions were used to construct TCR beta libraries. PCR products were gel purified before sequencing. Processing in the source paper ran as follows. A total of fewer than 70 TRBV and some 15 TRBJ segments were identified across samples and were used for gene usage analysis of CDR3 amino acid clonotypes. Filtered high-quality paired reads were merged into contigs using COPE and FqMerger. Contigs were aligned with BLAST to IMGT TRBV, TRBD and TRBJ reference genes, and CDR3 was defined per IMGT. Any clonotype with a frequency above 0.1% was counted as a highly expanded clone. Shannon entropy served as the measure of repertoire diversity, while the Gini coefficient captured V-J evenness. Public clonotypes were defined as clonotypes shared by more than one individual. TCRdb reprocessed the public reads (quality trimming at Q25 with fastp, clone calling with MiXCR) and kept in-frame beta chains. Merged by CDR3 protein, the rows form single entries marked with the most common genes and DNA. These V and J calls originate from TCRdb's pipeline instead of the authors' own analysis. This sample gives more than 450,000 distinct CDR3 sequences in total; 9.5% to 15% of them show up just once. Of the sample, roughly 9.3% is held by the ten largest clones.

The time point label on this specimen signifies: newly diagnosed GD, antithyroid drugs for less than 3 months. For both TCR sequencing and RNA sequencing, RNA was extracted from PBMCs using TRIzol. The diagnosis of Graves' disease followed American Thyroid Association guidelines. The patients came from an endocrinology department in Xi'an, China. Each patient gave approximately 9 milliliters of peripheral blood, collected in an EDTA anticoagulant tube. Ficoll Paque Plus density gradient separation was used to isolate PBMCs, and no further T cell sorting was done. An Agilent 2100 Bioanalyzer and agarose gel were used to check RNA quality, and a NanoDrop 2000 was used to measure RNA concentration. This sample also belongs to another study, concerning T cells in Graves' hyperthyroidism and ophthalmopathy. Per the second study: Stable Graves' hyperthyroidism was defined as no progression to ophthalmopathy during 18 months of follow-up. Hyperthyroidism patients were newly diagnosed, had a disease duration of under 2 months, and were aged 18 to 65 years. The study excluded patients with uncontrolled infections, other autoimmune diseases, pregnancy or lactation. Clinical symptoms, serum thyroxine and TRAb, thyroid ultrasound, and orbital computed tomography formed the basis for the diagnoses. For the first round of RT-PCR on the TCR CDR3, the HTBI primer set was used together with the Qiagen OneStep RT-PCR kit. Blood samples also contained most of the expanded thyroid clonotypes (frequency above 0.001), which suggests that blood repertoires may reflect thyroid immune responses. A model built on a 13 V-J signature distinguished ophthalmopathy from stable hyperthyroidism, reaching about 89% sensitivity and 81.08% specificity in cross-validation and 80%/75% in testing. During validation, the model predicted progression to ophthalmopathy a median of about 6.5 months ahead of onset, with almost 71% sensitivity and 72.22% specificity. A discovery cohort of about a hundred patients, 43 with Graves' ophthalmopathy and approximately 55 with stable Graves' hyperthyroidism, was used to find distinguishing TCR V-J signatures. Prospective prediction of ophthalmopathy was tested in an independent validation cohort of approximately 18 hyperthyroidism patients and 15 to 17 patients who later progressed to ophthalmopathy. The 75 to 100 discovery patients were randomly split 7:3 into training and test sets. Thyroid tissue and blood T-cell repertoires from about six Graves' hyperthyroidism patients were also compared in the study. Following sampling, methimazole starting at 30 mg daily was given to hyperthyroidism patients, and high-dose intravenous methylprednisolone was given to ophthalmopathy patients. A second multiplex PCR round built the libraries, followed by size selection and purification. Paired-end sequencing of the libraries was performed with 100 bp reads on an Illumina HiSeq2000. SOAPnuke was used to process the raw data, throwing out any read that contained adapters or uncalled bases, had a mean Phred below 15, or lacked an exact constant-primer or identifier match. High-quality paired reads were merged using COPE v1.2.5, and each unique nucleotide sequence was defined as a clonotype. MiTCR v1.1 was used to align the clonotypes against IMGT TRBV, TRBD and TRBJ reference segments. Only V-J combinations with frequency above 0.0001, covering about 99% of repertoires, were analysed. The TCS score was defined as F50 (clonal expansion) divided by E x V (chaos), with BLOSUM62-based TCRdist calculated between CDR3 peptides within each V-J. Welch's t-statistics and random forest reduced around 510 V-J features to 13, which were used in a naive Bayes classifier (R e1071). Sample size was not statistically predetermined, and blinding of investigators to group allocation was not performed. The paper describes TCR Vbeta CDR3 sequencing of 135 peripheral blood samples, made up of 43 ophthalmopathy patients, over 70 hyperthyroidism patients and about 17 progressor patients.

The clonotype was recovered from a woman aged 25 to 39 with Graves disease. Donor details come from another sample of the same person, matched by shared clones. Specimen: peripheral blood mononuclear cells (PBMCs), collected at new diagnosis, from a patient treated with antithyroid drugs. The sequence joins TRBV20-1 to TRBJ2-7; TRBD2 matches 7 bases in the middle. The CDR3 sequence is CSARVLGSGGEYEQYF. The sequenced DNA is TGCAGTGCTAGAGTACTAGGTTCGGGAGGAGAGTACGAGCAGTACTTC.